A single sample gave rise to the 28 T cell receptor beta chains below, sequenced in a study of CD8 T cells in ankylosing spondylitis. Study outcomes and limitations: It appeared that ankylosing spondylitis blood was characterized by a TCR beta motif of eight highly homologous variants.

For these TCRs, the target antigens are not known. TCRdb used MiXCR to reprocess the 5' RACE reads, holding one entry per CDR3 protein. The sample includes 800,000 to 900,000 distinct CDR3 sequences, 12% of them seen just once. Sequenced: blood, either unsorted or a sorted T cell fraction (not recorded which). Receptors were obtained from a male donor with ankylosing spondylitis.

This clonotype was found a few times. The rearrangement joins TRBV7-6 to TRBJ2-7; D perhaps matches TRBD2 (6 bases). Trimming took off 0 bases at V and 3 bases at J, with 12 bases between the two ends. The CDR3 totals 15 residues. From germline, CDR1 is SGHVS and CDR2 FNYEAQ. CDR3: CASSLARGALYEQYF. CDR3 DNA: TGTGCCAGCAGCTTAGCTCGCGGGGCCCTCTACGAGCAGTACTTC.

The chain employs TRBV20-1 and TRBJ2-4; no clear D gene. Trimming removed 1 base at V and 0 bases at J, with 4 bases between. The CDR3 sequence is 13 residues long. Germline V gives CDR1 DFQATT, CDR2 SNEGSKA (reference sequence). In nucleotides, the CDR3 is TGCAGTGCTAGAGGGAAAGCCAAAAACATTCAGTACTTC. The encoded protein is CSARGKAKNIQYF.

CDR3 residues: CASSPLGRRNTEAFF. DNA for the CDR3: TGTGCCAGCAGCCCACTAGGTAGGCGAAACACTGAAGCTTTCTTT. This chain uses TRBV4-2 with TRBJ1-1; D unclear. V was pared by 4 bases and J by 2 bases, with 14 bases between. Germline lookup yields CDR1 LGHNA and CDR2 YNFKEQ. The CDR3 covers 15 residues.

V and J are TRBV6-1 and TRBJ2-2; weak D call: TRBD2 (6 bases). The length of the CDR3 is 15 residues. Trimming removed 5 bases at V and 7 bases at J, with 17 bases between. Germline loops: CDR1 MNHNS, CDR2 SASEGT. CDR3 sequence: CASSTQRVSYGELFF. The CDR3 nucleotides read TGTGCCAGCAGTACACAGCGGGTGTCTTACGGGGAGCTGTTTTTT.

This clonotype has more than one count but fewer than ten. The rearrangement uses TRBV11-2 and TRBJ2-5, with D unresolved. This CDR3 spans 14 amino acids. Germline CDR1 is SGHAT and CDR2 is FQNNGV. Trimming stripped 0 bases from V and 5 bases from J, with 10 bases between. CDR3 sequence reads: CASSLDGYRETQYF. CDR3 sequence (DNA): TGTGCCAGCAGCTTAGACGGTTATCGGGAGACCCAGTACTTC.

Only a few counts were recorded for this clonotype. The chain recombines TRBV6-6 with TRBJ2-5; either TRBD1 or TRBD2 may fit D (5 bases each). This CDR3 has 12 amino acids. Trimming removed 7 bases at V and 5 bases at J, with 11 bases between. Germline CDR1 reads MNHNY; CDR2 reads SVGAGI (reference sequence). The CDR3 sequence: CASTGAGETQYF. The CDR3, as DNA: TGTGCCAGCACTGGGGCGGGTGAGACCCAGTACTTC.

V and J are TRBV7-2 and TRBJ1-2; D not resolved. The V gene lost 5 bases and the J gene lost 14 bases, with 18 bases spanning the gap. Germline assignment: CDR1 SGHTA and CDR2 FQGNSA. This CDR3 comprises 12 residues. CDR3 nucleotides: TGTGCCAGCAGCCCCCCAAGTAGGTCTACAACCTTC. Translated: CASSPPSRSTTF.

The chain recombines TRBV20-1 with TRBJ1-5; D is possibly TRBD1 (6 bases). Germline V CDR1 and CDR2: DFQATT, SNEGSKA (reference sequence). The CDR3 runs to 14 residues. V lost 0 bases to trimming and J lost 6 bases, with 12 bases between them. The CDR3 is CSARDQGRGQPQHF. The CDR3 DNA is TGCAGTGCTAGAGATCAAGGCAGGGGTCAGCCCCAGCATTTT.

As concerns this clonotype: This may be a read error, as it is one base from a much larger clone. The chain carries TRBV5-1 and TRBJ1-2, with TRBD1 matching over 7 bases. V lost 0 bases to trimming and J lost 8 bases; unmatched junction nucleotides: 4. Germline CDR1 SGHRS, CDR2 YFSETQ. This CDR3 contains 13 residues. The CDR3 protein is CASSLVQGEGYTF. In DNA, the CDR3 is TGCGCCAGCAGCTTGGTTCAGGGGGAAGGCTACACCTTC.

This chain joins TRBV7-2 and TRBJ2-6; no firm D call. Trimming removed 3 bases from V and 0 bases from J, with 12 bases in between. Germline V lookup: CDR1 SGHTA, CDR2 FQGNSA. The CDR3 is 17 amino acids. The DNA for the CDR3 is TGTGCCAGCAGCTTTAATGCTGTATCCTCTGGGGCCAACGTCCTGACTTTC. Its protein is CASSFNAVSSGANVLTF.

This clonotype turned up a few times. CDR3: CSARSPTSGNHNEQFF. In DNA, the CDR3 is TGCAGTGCTAGGAGTCCTACTAGCGGCAATCACAATGAGCAGTTCTTC. This sequence joins TRBV20-1 and TRBJ2-1, with 8 bases lining up with TRBD2. CDR1 is DFQATT, CDR2 SNEGSKA, per germline (reference sequence). The CDR3 extends over 16 amino acids. V was clipped by 3 bases and J by 5 bases; unmatched bases: 12.

This clonotype was picked up a small number of times. This chain joins TRBV12-3 or TRBV12-4 and TRBJ1-1; the match to TRBD1 covers 7 bases. J lost 0 bases, V lost 10 bases, and 5 bases had no gene match. CDR3 length: 13 residues. CDR3 sequence (DNA): TGTGCCAACCGGGGACAGATGAACACTGAAGCTTTCTTT. It yields the protein CANRGQMNTEAFF.

CDR3 region: CAIKGQGATGELFF. In nucleotides, the CDR3 is TGTGCCATAAAGGGACAGGGGGCGACCGGGGAGCTGTTTTTT. V and J are TRBV10-3 and TRBJ2-2; 12 bases line up with TRBD1. Trimming cost V 9 bases and J 5 bases; bases outside gene matches: 4. Per germline, CDR1 ENHRY and CDR2 SYGVKD. CDR3 length: 14 residues.

This clonotype showed up just once. The rearrangement joins TRBV7-9 to TRBJ2-5; weak D call: TRBD2 (7 bases). The CDR3 is 14 residues long. In germline, CDR1 is SEHNR, CDR2 FQNEAQ (reference sequence). V shed 6 bases and J shed 6 bases, with 17 bases lying between them. The CDR3 sequence: CASRYGGDMQTQYF. In nucleotides, the CDR3 is TGTGCCAGCAGATATGGGGGGGACATGCAGACCCAGTACTTC.

This clonotype was seen only a few times. V is TRBV6-5 and J is TRBJ1-4; no clear D. CDR3 length: 14 amino acids. Germline lookup yields CDR1 MNHEY and CDR2 SVGAGI. V was clipped by 4 bases and J by 3 bases, with 9 bases between them. CDR3 DNA sequence: TGTGCCAGCAGTTTGGGCATTTCTAATGAAAAACTGTTTTTT. It is translated as CASSLGISNEKLFF.

About this clonotype itself: One junction end does not reproduce the germline sequence, and a read error may be involved. V and J are TRBV20-1 and TRBJ2-7; maybe TRBD2 (5 bases). Germline V gives CDR1 DFQATT, CDR2 SNEGSKA (reference sequence). The CDR3 is 16 residues long. The CDR3 coding sequence is TGCTGTGCTAGAGGGCTCCCACGTTCTTCTAGCTACGAGCAGTACTTC. Amino acids: CCARGLPRSSSYEQYF.

This clonotype was counted a few times. The chain joins TRBV9 to TRBJ2-2; D gene ambiguous. The CDR3 has 15 residues. The V end lost 2 bases, the J end lost 5 bases, and 13 bases lay between the germline ends. The germline gives CDR1 SGDLS, CDR2 YYNGEE. The CDR3 sequence: CASSVGAHRTGELFF. As DNA, the CDR3 is TGTGCCAGCAGCGTCGGAGCACACCGGACCGGGGAGCTGTTTTTT.

CDR3 DNA sequence: TGTGCCAGCAGCCCAGACAGGGTGGATTCACCCCTCCACTTT. Encoded protein: CASSPDRVDSPLHF. The V call is TRBV6-2 or TRBV6-3, the J call TRBJ1-6; the match to TRBD1 covers 7 bases. J gave up 8 bases and V 6 bases, and 7 bases lay outside the gene matches. This CDR3 comprises 14 residues. CDR1 is MNHEY and CDR2 is SVGEGT in the germline V gene.

V and J are TRBV18 and TRBJ2-2; the match to TRBD2 covers 7 bases. The CDR3 is 14 residues long. Germline V gene lookup returns CDR1 KGHSH and CDR2 LQKENI. V lost 2 bases, J lost 7 bases, and 4 bases stayed unmatched. The CDR3 region has the DNA TGTGCCAGCTCACCAGCGGGAGTCGGCGGGGAGCTGTTTTTT. Its translation is CASSPAGVGGELFF.

J is TRBJ2-3 and V is TRBV6-4; 7 nucleotides line up with TRBD2. From germline, CDR1 is MRHNA and CDR2 SNTAGT. This CDR3 has 15 amino acids. Trimming took 4 bases from V and 4 from J; bases not matched to a gene: 8. CDR3 sequence reads: CASSASSGRPDTQYF. CDR3 coding DNA: TGTGCCAGCAGTGCTAGTAGCGGGCGTCCAGATACGCAGTATTTT.

This clonotype was seen more than once but under ten times. The CDR3 region is CAWSRVRVKMNTEAFF. As DNA, the CDR3 is TGTGCCTGGAGTAGGGTTCGTGTCAAAATGAACACTGAAGCTTTCTTT. V gene TRBV30 combines with J gene TRBJ1-1; D is unclear. Trimming removed 2 bases at V and 0 bases at J, with 16 bases between. Per the germline V gene, CDR1 is GTSNPN and CDR2 is SVGIG (reference sequence). The CDR3 extends over 16 amino acids.

The J gene is TRBJ2-5, the V gene TRBV10-3; 8 positions agree with TRBD1. Germline V gene data show CDR1 as ENHRY and CDR2 as SYGVKD. V trimming: 9 bases; J trimming: 7 bases; junction bases outside the gene matches: 13. The CDR3 runs 14 residues. The CDR3 protein is CAISSGTGLVTQYF. The CDR3 coding sequence is TGTGCCATTTCCTCCGGGACAGGCCTGGTGACCCAGTACTTC.

This clonotype was seen a few times. This chain uses TRBV7-8 with TRBJ2-1; TRBD1 agrees at 7 bases. The germline V gene has CDR1 SGHVS and CDR2 FQNEAQ. The V gene end was trimmed by 2 bases and the J gene end by 4 bases; junction bases not matched to a gene: 5. The CDR3 sequence is 15 residues long. The CDR3 sequence: CASSLPRTGYNEQFF. For the CDR3, the DNA is TGTGCCAGCAGCTTACCCAGGACAGGTTACAATGAGCAGTTCTTC.

The chain couples TRBV15 to TRBJ2-1; D uncertain. V gave up 4 bases and J gave up 1 base, with 14 bases separating them. This CDR3 has 16 residues. CDR1 is LNHNV and CDR2 is YYDKDF in the germline V gene (reference sequence). The CDR3 reads CATSNLVSASYNEQFF. The CDR3 region has the DNA TGTGCCACCAGCAATTTGGTGTCAGCTTCCTACAATGAGCAGTTCTTC.

CDR3 sequence: CAISELARNYGYTF. The CDR3 coding sequence is TGTGCCATCAGTGAGCTGGCCAGGAACTATGGCTACACCTTC. The chain combines TRBV10-3 with TRBJ1-2, with no clear D. The CDR3 sequence is 14 residues long. CDR1 ENHRY and CDR2 SYGVKD come from the germline V gene. Trimming shortened V by 2 bases and J by 2 bases, and 9 bases separated the two germline ends.

The rearrangement links TRBV12-2 to TRBJ2-3; whether TRBD1, the table's D call, matches the DNA was not checked. TRBV12-2 is labeled a pseudogene. This CDR3 contains 14 residues. The DNA of the CDR3 is TGTGCAAGTCGCTCGGATAGGGGCACAGATACGCAGTATTTT. Amino acids: CASRSDRGTDTQYF.

The chain carries TRBV11-2 and TRBJ1-1; a possible D gene is TRBD1 (5 bases). V lost 5 bases and J lost 5, with 12 bases in between. This CDR3 has 13 amino acids. Germline V gene sequence: CDR1 SGHAT, CDR2 FQNNGV. Here the CDR3 reads CASSKNGGTEAFF. The CDR3 DNA reads as TGTGCCAGCAGCAAAAACGGGGGGACTGAAGCTTTCTTT.

This clonotype was seen repeatedly, ten times or more. The chain is built from TRBV7-2 and TRBJ1-1; D is perhaps TRBD1 (5 bases). Germline V gives CDR1 SGHTA, CDR2 FQGNSA. This CDR3 has 15 amino acids. V was pared by 5 bases and J by 6 bases, with 19 bases between. CDR3 protein: CASSQRTRGWSEAFF. The CDR3 region has the DNA TGTGCCAGCAGCCAACGAACGAGGGGATGGTCTGAAGCTTTCTTT.